The T cell receptor (beta chain) under discussion was sequenced for a study of cytomegalovirus exposure and HLA in healthy donors. The CDR3 has 15 amino acids. Germline CDR1 is SGHTA and CDR2 is FQGNSA. V was shortened by 4 bases and J by 10 bases, with 20 bases between the two germline ends. General study points: Among donors in an Asian-associated ancestry cluster, a later analysis reportedly found fewer N-insertions than the roughly 700-donor mean. Relative to equally common others, HLA-associated TCR beta chains showed greater clonal expansion in a later analysis. A few V segments could not be told apart, such as TRBV6-2 and TRBV6-3, and were left out. A highly shared variant cluster was judged a likely technical artifact.

The PCR contained 60 Vbeta and 13 Jbeta primers. Generated by immunoSEQ multiplex PCR, the TCRdb table keeps only in-frame clones and is missing some. This table has approximately 160,000 clones, 84% appearing once. Comment on this clone: No antigen is known for it.

The TCR was taken from a boy younger than 10 in good health and CMV-seronegative. The chain uses TRBV7-2 and TRBJ2-1; a possible D gene is TRBD2 (5 bases). The sample consisted of PBMCs. CDR3 coding DNA: TGTGCCAGCAGCTCACTAGTTCTTTTGTATCGGGAGCAGTTCTTC. It specifies CASSSLVLLYREQFF.